The 22 T cell receptor beta chains listed next were all sequenced from one sample in a study of T cell responses to AZD1222 COVID-19 vaccine. Assay used: immunoSEQ multiplex PCR; TCRdb lists only in-frame clones, some missing. The data show over 100,000 clones, about 82% seen once. The sample here was peripheral blood, taken on day 0 of AZD1222 vaccination. The receptors were gathered from an adult in good health.

The V and J genes are TRBV6-2 or TRBV6-3 and TRBJ1-5, with D uncertain. The CDR3 loop spans 15 amino acids. The V end lost 6 bases, the J end lost 2 bases, and 14 bases lay between the germline ends. Germline V gene sequence: CDR1 MNHEY, CDR2 SVGEGT. CDR3 loop: CASSIEQRGNQPQHF. The CDR3 nucleotides are TGTGCCAGCAGCATAGAACAAAGGGGCAATCAGCCCCAGCATTTT.

This chain joins TRBV27 and TRBJ2-2; tentatively, D is TRBD1 or TRBD2 (5 bases each). Trimming cost V 5 bases and J 0 bases, with 10 bases left between them. The CDR3 extends over 15 amino acids. From germline, CDR1 is MNHEY and CDR2 SMNVEV (reference sequence). As DNA, the CDR3 is TGTGCCAGCAGTCCCGGGACCACGAACACCGGGGAGCTGTTTTTT. Encoded protein: CASSPGTTNTGELFF.

This chain joins TRBV18 and TRBJ2-1; tentative D call: TRBD2 (5 bases). CDR1 KGHSH and CDR2 LQKENI come from the germline V gene. The CDR3 runs 14 residues. Trimming left V 6 bases short and J 7 bases short, with 16 bases between. The chain's CDR3 is CASSPGETVNEQFF. The CDR3, as DNA: TGTGCCAGCTCGCCCGGGGAGACGGTTAATGAGCAGTTCTTC.

The chain carries TRBV7-6 and TRBJ1-1, with TRBD1 as a possible D gene (6 bases). From germline, CDR1 is SGHVS and CDR2 FNYEAQ. The V and J ends lost 1 base and 5 bases respectively, with 14 bases between them. This CDR3 is 15 amino acids long. The CDR3 nucleotides read TGTGCCAGCAGCTTAGAGGCAGGGGATATAACTGAAGCTTTCTTT. It specifies CASSLEAGDITEAFF. Supplemented by reference TRBV7-6 and TRBJ1-1, the full variable domain reads GAGVSQSPRYKVTKRGQDVALRCDPISGHVSLYWYRQALGQGPEFLTYFNYEAQQDKSGLPNDRFSAERPEGSISTLTIQRTEQRDSAMYRCASSLEAGDITEAFFGQGTRLTVV.

V usage is TRBV7-9 and J usage is TRBJ1-1; D possibly corresponds to TRBD1 (5 bases). Trimming removed 2 bases from V and 1 base from J, with 17 bases in between. This CDR3 has 17 amino acids. Germline loops: CDR1 SEHNR, CDR2 FQNEAQ (reference sequence). The CDR3 DNA reads TGTGCCAGCAGCTTAAGTCCTCGCGGGGCGAGGAACACTGAAGCTTTCTTT. Translated: CASSLSPRGARNTEAFF. The variable domain in full, with the rest retrieved from reference TRBV7-9 and TRBJ1-1, is DTGVSQNPRHKITKRGQNVTFRCDPISEHNRLYWYRQTLGQGPEFLTYFQNEAQLEKSRLLSDRFSAERPKGSFSTLEIQRTEQGDSAMYLCASSLSPRGARNTEAFFGQGTRLTVV.

This clone has only one observation. The chain is built from TRBV28 and TRBJ2-7; maybe TRBD2 (6 bases). V was trimmed by 3 bases and J by 2 bases, leaving 14 bases between them. The germline CDR1 and CDR2 sequences are MDHEN and SYDVKM. The CDR3 spans 15 residues. The CDR3 DNA follows: TGTGCCAGCAGTTTTCCGGGGGAATTGACCTACGAGCAGTACTTC. As protein: CASSFPGELTYEQYF.

The rearrangement uses TRBV6-2 or TRBV6-3 and TRBJ2-1, with 9 nucleotides matching TRBD2. The junction had 10 bases not matched to a gene; V was cut back by 4 bases and J by 6 bases. The CDR3 length is 16 residues. Per germline, CDR1 MNHEY and CDR2 SVGEGT. The CDR3 nucleotides are TGTGCCAGCAGTTTACAAGCCAGCGGGGGGCTCAATGAGCAGTTCTTC. It is translated as CASSLQASGGLNEQFF.

Only a few counts were recorded for this clone. The rearrangement links TRBV19 to TRBJ1-1; D is perhaps TRBD1 (5 bases). Germline-derived CDR1 and CDR2 are LNHDA and SQIVND (reference sequence). CDR3 length: 16 residues. Trimming stripped 5 bases from V and 4 bases from J, with 20 bases between. The CDR3 sequence: CASSAYFRAGVTEAFF. In DNA form, the CDR3 reads TGTGCCAGTAGTGCTTACTTCAGGGCCGGGGTCACTGAAGCTTTCTTT.

The chain uses TRBV29-1 and TRBJ2-5, with TRBD1 matching 10 bases. After removal of 2 bases from V and 3 bases from J, the junction contained 9 bases not matched to a gene. Germline CDR1 SQVTM, CDR2 ANQGSEA. The CDR3 has 16 residues. Here the CDR3 reads CSVESRDRGREETQYF. The CDR3 DNA reads TGCAGCGTTGAATCAAGGGACAGGGGCCGGGAAGAGACCCAGTACTTC.

J is TRBJ1-4 and V is TRBV4-1, with D unclear. Germline lookup yields CDR1 MGHRA and CDR2 YSYEKL. There are 14 residues in the CDR3. Trimming pared 4 bases from V and 8 bases from J, leaving 14 bases between. In DNA, the CDR3 is TGCGCCAGCAGCCGGGGATCGGTCAGGGAAAAACTGTTTTTT. Its translation is CASSRGSVREKLFF.

This clone was seen only once. The genes are TRBV25-1 and TRBJ2-5; possible D gene TRBD1, 5 bases. The ends were cut back, 5 bases at V and 5 bases at J, with 18 bases in the middle. The length of the CDR3 is 15 residues. Germline V gene data show CDR1 as MGHDK and CDR2 as SYGVNS. CDR3 nucleotide sequence: TGTGCCAGCAGTCCCCACGGGCAGGGAATGGAGACCCAGTACTTC. Protein product: CASSPHGQGMETQYF.

The rearrangement links TRBV9 to TRBJ2-3, with a weak D call TRBD1 (6 bases). In germline, CDR1 is SGDLS, CDR2 YYNGEE. V was trimmed by 4 bases and J by 0 bases, leaving 12 bases between them. This CDR3 spans 15 amino acids. CDR3 in DNA: TGTGCCAGCAGCCGTCTGGGGGCTAGCACAGATACGCAGTATTTT. This gives the protein CASSRLGASTDTQYF.

This clone was observed a single time. The genes are TRBV7-3 and TRBJ2-3; unclear D gene. The V and J ends lost 4 bases and 1 base respectively, with 12 bases between them. Germline lookup yields CDR1 SGHTA and CDR2 FQGTGA. The CDR3 totals 15 residues. The CDR3 region is CASSSMGWRTDTQYF. DNA of the CDR3: TGTGCCAGCAGCTCCATGGGATGGCGCACAGATACGCAGTATTTT. Complete variable domain (other parts from reference TRBV7-3 and TRBJ2-3): GAGVSQTPSNKVTEKGKYVELRCDPISGHTALYWYRQSLGQGPEFLIYFQGTGAADDSGLPNDRFFAVRPEGSVSTLKIQRTERGDSAVYLCASSSMGWRTDTQYFGPGTRLTVL.

With respect to this clone: Other DNA sequences in the sample encode the same CDR3. This chain joins TRBV6-1 and TRBJ1-2; no definite D call. V shed 2 bases and J shed 5 bases, with 9 bases lying between them. The CDR3 runs 13 residues. Germline values: CDR1 MNHNS, CDR2 SASEGT. The CDR3 loop is CASSELTDYGYTF. The CDR3 DNA follows: TGTGCCAGCAGTGAACTAACAGATTATGGCTACACCTTC.

The CDR3 here is CASSGQGLREKLFF. The CDR3 bases are TGTGCCAGCAGTGGCCAGGGACTTAGGGAAAAACTGTTTTTT. The chain uses TRBV2 and TRBJ1-4, with D perhaps TRBD1 (5 bases). The germline gives CDR1 SNHLY, CDR2 FYNNEI. The CDR3 extends over 14 amino acids. Trimming took 4 bases from V and 8 from J, leaving 14 bases between them.

The genes are TRBV24-1 and TRBJ2-3, with D hard to call. The V gene's germline CDR1 is KGHDR and CDR2 SFDVKD. Trimming removed 0 bases from V and 1 base from J, with 10 bases in between. This CDR3 contains 16 residues. In DNA, the CDR3 is TGTGCCACCAGTGATTTGGCGGAAGAGGGCACAGATACGCAGTATTTT. It codes for CATSDLAEEGTDTQYF.

This clone has only one observation. The CDR3 coding sequence is TGTGCCATCAGTGATGTGGTGTCTCGAGTACCACGTGGCTACACCTTC. The encoded protein is CAISDVVSRVPRGYTF. The chain carries TRBV10-3 and TRBJ1-2; D is ambiguous. V was cut by 3 bases and J by 7 bases, with 21 bases left in between. This CDR3 contains 16 residues. Germline CDR1 is ENHRY and CDR2 is SYGVKD.

V is TRBV3-1 (or the pseudogene TRBV3-2) and J is TRBJ1-2, with a possible D match to TRBD1 (6 bases). There are 13 residues in the CDR3. Germline V gives CDR1 LGHDT, CDR2 YNNKEL (reference sequence). V was shortened by 2 bases and J by 6 bases, with 10 bases between the two germline ends. CDR3: CASSQRQGHGYTF. DNA for the CDR3: TGTGCCAGCAGCCAACGGCAGGGGCATGGCTACACCTTC.

The rearrangement joins TRBV10-3 to TRBJ1-2; possible D gene TRBD1, 5 bases. V lost 8 bases and J lost 0, with 13 bases in between. CDR3 length equals 14 residues. Germline CDR1 and CDR2: ENHRY and SYGVKD. CDR3: CAIGGTLANYGYTF. Here the CDR3 DNA reads TGTGCCATCGGGGGGACGTTAGCTAACTATGGCTACACCTTC.

The chain couples TRBV6-5 to TRBJ2-2, with D perhaps matching TRBD1 or TRBD2 (6 bases each). CDR1 is MNHEY, CDR2 SVGAGI, per germline. The CDR3 runs to 14 residues. V lost 10 bases to trimming and J lost 5 bases, with 17 bases between them. The CDR3 sequence: CATGRGRRTGELFF. Written as DNA, the CDR3 is TGTGCCACCGGCCGGGGGCGGAGGACCGGGGAGCTGTTTTTT.

The rearrangement links TRBV10-3 to TRBJ1-1; D remains unclear. The ends were cut back, 0 bases at V and 7 bases at J, with 15 bases in the middle. Germline V gene sequence: CDR1 ENHRY, CDR2 SYGVKD. The CDR3 consists of 15 residues. The CDR3: CAISESRQRYGEAFF. CDR3 DNA sequence: TGTGCCATCAGTGAGTCGAGGCAAAGGTACGGTGAAGCTTTCTTT.

The rearrangement uses TRBV6-1 and TRBJ2-7; 7 nucleotides align to TRBD1. The CDR3 is 15 residues long. Germline assignment: CDR1 MNHNS and CDR2 SASEGT. With V trimmed by 1 base and J by 0 bases, 3 bases remained unmatched. The CDR3 sequence is CASSEGNRGSYEQYF. The CDR3 bases are TGTGCCAGCAGTGAAGGGAACAGGGGCTCCTACGAGCAGTACTTC.